This T cell receptor (beta chain) is drawn from a study of Tregs in tolerant kidney transplant recipients. Unstimulated Tregs (CD4+CD25+CD127-) and CD4+CD25- non-Tregs were sorted from PBMCs. The data were produced by immunoSEQ multiplex PCR, yet TCRdb's version contains in-frame clones alone and is incomplete. The data hold some 65,000 clones, with roughly 84% observed a single time. The specimen sequenced was CD4+ T cells from blood. This receptor was taken from a human donor in good health.

The CDR3 reads CASSGGTGRGTDTQYF. CDR3 coding DNA: TGTGCCAGCAGCGGAGGGACAGGGAGAGGCACAGATACGCAGTATTTT. The genes are TRBV5-6 and TRBJ2-3, with TRBD1 matching over 9 bases. Germline V gives CDR1 SGHDT, CDR2 YYEEEE. The CDR3 sequence is 16 residues long. With 4 bases clipped from V and 1 base from J, the junction kept 7 bases outside the gene matches.